The 9 T cell receptor beta chains in this list originate from one sample, sequenced in a study of tumor and adjacent non-tumor tissue in lung cancer. Three rounds of nested PCR, following a modified ARM-PCR protocol, produced the TCRbeta library. TCRdb reprocessed the multiplex PCR reads via MiXCR and lists one record per CDR3 protein. The table shows approximately 80,000 distinct CDR3 sequences, with roughly 80% occurring only once. No cell sorting was done before RNA was extracted from the tissue. More than 3 cm separated this lung sample from the edge of the tumor. Specimen: distant non-tumor lung tissue. The receptors shown here come from a man between 60 and 75 years old with non-small cell lung cancer.

With regard to this clonotype: Mismatch with germline at one junction end may stem from a read error. The gene calls are TRBV11-2 and TRBJ1-6; D gene ambiguous. The germline gives CDR1 SGHAT, CDR2 FQNNGV. This CDR3 spans 15 amino acids. CDR3 nucleotides: TGTGCCAGCAGAGAGATGACTGATTATAATTCGCCCCTCCACTTT. This encodes CASREMTDYNSPLHF.

Regarding this clonotype: At one end the junction does not follow the germline gene, possibly because of a read error. This chain connects TRBV6-4 to TRBJ2-1; TRBD1 matches 8 bases. The CDR3 covers 14 residues. The germline V gene has CDR1 MRHNA and CDR2 SNTAGT. The CDR3 bases are TGTGCTAGCAGTGACGGCCCAGGGGGCAATGAGCACTTCTTC. Translation gives CASSDGPGGNEHFF.

About this clonotype itself: A read error may produce the germline difference seen at one junction end. The chain couples TRBV4-2 to TRBJ2-7; unclear D gene. This CDR3 region has 15 residues. Germline CDR1 and CDR2: LGHNA and YNFKEQ. This chain's CDR3 is CASSHESPWPYEHYF. As DNA, the CDR3 is TGTGCCAGCAGCCATGAATCCCCGTGGCCCTACGAGCACTACTTC.

V gene TRBV5-1 combines with J gene TRBJ2-1, with D perhaps matching TRBD1 (6 bases). This CDR3 is built from 13 residues. Between the trimmed V and J ends, which lost 2 bases and 5 bases, there was a span of 8 bases. From germline, CDR1 is SGHRS and CDR2 YFSETQ. This chain's CDR3 is CASSFGQNNEQFF. The CDR3 DNA reads TGCGCCAGCAGCTTCGGACAGAACAATGAGCAGTTCTTC.

Remarks on this clonotype: One end of the junction fails to match germline, which may point to a read error. The CDR3 DNA sequence: TGTACCAGCAGGTCCCGGGGAGCAGGAGGATACAGAGCCGGGGACCTGTTTTTT. Its translation: CTSRSRGAGGYRAGDLFF. The chain uses TRBV11-3 and TRBJ2-2, with D possibly being TRBD1 or TRBD2 (5 bases each). The CDR3 extends over 18 amino acids. CDR1 and CDR2 from the germline V gene are SGHNT and YENEEA.

On this clonotype: At one end the junction does not follow the germline gene, possibly because of a read error. This rearrangement joins TRBV4-2 to TRBJ2-7; possible D gene TRBD1, 6 bases. Germline assignment: CDR1 LGHNA and CDR2 YNFKEQ. The CDR3 consists of 15 residues. CDR3: CGSSEGQGLGYEQYF. CDR3 DNA sequence: TGTGGCAGCAGCGAAGGGCAGGGGTTGGGATACGAGCAGTATTTC.

Points on this clonotype: Given the absence of the conserved phenylalanine or tryptophan at the CDR3 end, a read error is likely. V is TRBV11-2 and J is TRBJ1-1; no firm D call. Germline loops: CDR1 SGHAT, CDR2 FQNNGV. The CDR3 is made up of 14 amino acids. The CDR3 DNA reads TGTACCAGCAGTTTAGTCGGGAGGTGCACTGAAGCTTTCTTA. It codes for CTSSLVGRCTEAFL.

This clonotype was seen many times. This chain joins TRBV20-1 and TRBJ2-3, with D hard to call. This CDR3 region has 14 residues. The germline V and J ends were trimmed by 1 base and 4 bases, with 12 bases remaining between them. Germline CDR1 DFQATT, CDR2 SNEGSKA (reference sequence). This CDR3 is CSARGGGRADTQYF. As DNA, the CDR3 is TGCAGTGCTAGAGGAGGTGGACGGGCAGATACGCAGTATTTT.

Remarks on this clonotype: The junction shows a germline mismatch at one end, possibly a read error. The chain couples TRBV11-3 to TRBJ2-3; perhaps TRBD2 as D (6 bases). Per germline, CDR1 SGHNT and CDR2 YENEEA. The CDR3 runs 15 residues. CDR3 sequence reads: CASSFVRRARNTQYF. CDR3 sequence (DNA): TGTGCTAGCAGTTTCGTGAGGAGGGCGAGGAATACGCAGTATTTT.